This T cell receptor (beta chain) was identified in a study of regulatory T cells in long-lasting Graves disease. Study observations and caveats: Segments TRBV28, TRBJ1-2 and TRBJ2-5 showed preferential usage in persistent disease.

Time point described: persistent/refractory GD, antithyroid drugs over 5 years with positive TRAb. Following extraction of RNA from PBMCs, that RNA was used to make the TCR library. Arm-PCR of CDR3 regions and iRepertoire HTBI primers were used to build TCR beta libraries. TCRdb ran MiXCR on the multiplex PCR reads and lists one entry per CDR3 protein. The sample shows approximately 690,000 distinct CDR3 sequences, around 30% of them seen only once. A note on this clonotype: As yet, its antigen is unknown.

The germline V and J ends were trimmed by 1 base and 2 bases, with 12 bases remaining between them. Germline CDR1 is DFQATT and CDR2 is SNEGSKA (reference sequence). The CDR3 is 15 amino acids. The clonotype was recovered from a female donor with Graves disease. Sequencing used peripheral blood mononuclear cells (PBMCs), obtained when the disease was refractory, from a patient treated with antithyroid drugs. The chain is built from TRBV20-1 and TRBJ2-1; D remains ambiguous. The CDR3 reads CSARVLGGAYNEQFF. DNA for the CDR3: TGCAGTGCTAGAGTTCTGGGCGGTGCCTACAATGAGCAGTTCTTC.